This TCR beta chain emerged from a study of blood T cells in healthy people across ages. Across the study: Template switching picked up about one barcoded beta molecule for each two T cells.

V lost 5 bases and J lost 6, with 11 bases in between. The CDR3 runs 13 residues. CDR1 and CDR2 from the germline V gene are MNHEY and SMNVEV (reference sequence). With a J-beta primer mix and a sample-barcoded 5' primer, a second PCR ran about 7 to 12 cycles. Each cDNA molecule carried a tag from a template-switch adaptor that contained 12 random nucleotides. From the 5' RACE reads, TCRdb called clonotypes with MiXCR, one entry per CDR3 protein. The sample consists of fewer than 950,000 distinct CDR3 sequences, about 53% of them appearing once. This clonotype has only a few counts. This TCR was sampled from an elderly man in good health. The sequenced material came from blood. The chain links TRBV27 to TRBJ2-1; D call uncertain. The CDR3 coding sequence is TGTGCCAGCAGTCCGGCAGCCCCCAATGAGCAGTTCTTC. Translated, it gives CASSPAAPNEQFF.